Each of the 29 T cell receptor beta chains below was sequenced from the same sample in a study of T cell clonality in common variable immunodeficiency. The protocol was immunoSEQ multiplex PCR, while the TCRdb copy is restricted to in-frame clones and leaves out a portion. Recorded here are roughly 43,000 clones, with no singletons, and the ten leading clones hold approximately 0.68%. What was sequenced was peripheral blood mononuclear cells. Receptors originate from a person aged 18-69 years in good health.

This clone has at least ten counts. The read finishes 3 residues shy of the CDR3 end, and the germline J gene is used to complete it. The chain recombines TRBV7-9 with TRBJ2-7; 10 bases map to TRBD2. The CDR3 loop spans 14 amino acids. Trimming cost V 5 bases and J 6 bases; bases outside gene matches: 7. Germline assignment: CDR1 SEHNR and CDR2 FQNEAQ (reference sequence). CDR3 DNA, as far as it was read: TGTGCCAGCAGCGAAGCGGGAGGGCGTCGCGAG. Encoded protein: CASSEAGGRRE. The whole CDR3 protein is CASSEAGGRREQYF.

This clone has ten or more counts. The read terminates 3 residues ahead of where the CDR3 ends, so the germline J gene completes it. The chain is built from TRBV2 and TRBJ1-6; the D is unclear. Trimming left V 1 base short and J 4 bases short, with 8 bases between. There are 15 residues in the CDR3. Looked up from germline, CDR1 is SNHLY and CDR2 is FYNNEI. Partial CDR3 DNA: TGTGCCAGCAGTGAAGTAAGGCGGTATAATTCACCC. As protein: CASSEVRRYNSP. The complete CDR3 sequence is CASSEVRRYNSPLHF.

This clone was found many times. Coverage ceases 3 residues before the CDR3 finishes, and the germline J gene fills in the end. This chain links TRBV12-3 or TRBV12-4 with TRBJ1-1; D is unresolved. This CDR3 contains 12 residues. The V gene lost 3 bases and the J gene lost 3 bases, with 5 bases spanning the gap. The part of the CDR3 DNA that was read is TGTGCCAGCAGTTTGAAGGACACTGAA. Its protein is CASSLKDTE. The full CDR3 is CASSLKDTEAFF.

This clone was counted ten times or more. The read finishes 3 residues shy of the CDR3 end, and the germline J gene is used to complete it. This chain links TRBV10-3 with TRBJ1-1, with 10 bases identical to TRBD1. Germline values: CDR1 ENHRY, CDR2 SYGVKD. The CDR3 covers 14 residues. V lost 9 bases to trimming and J lost 3 bases; unmatched junction nucleotides: 7. The CDR3 loop reads CAIGTGVSHTEAFF. The CDR3 DNA, read in part, is TGTGCCATTGGGACAGGGGTTTCGCACACTGAA.

This clone was seen many times. The read ends 3 residues shy of where the CDR3 ends; the end is completed using the germline J gene. The J gene is TRBJ2-1, the V gene TRBV5-1, with 7 positions matching TRBD2. This CDR3 spans 15 amino acids. The V and J ends lost 7 bases and 4 bases, in that order; junction bases with no gene match: 11. CDR1 and CDR2 from the germline V gene are SGHRS and YFSETQ. The CDR3 spells CASGGSGTAYNEQFF. The sequenced CDR3 bases are TGCGCCAGCGGCGGGAGCGGGACGGCTTACAATGAG.

This clone was picked up many times. The read finishes 3 residues shy of the CDR3 end, and the germline J gene is used to complete it. The chain joins TRBV20-1 to TRBJ2-7, with 7 nucleotides matching TRBD2. CDR3 length: 14 residues. V lost 1 base and J lost 4; bases outside the gene matches: 7. Germline lookup yields CDR1 DFQATT and CDR2 SNEGSKA (reference sequence). The CDR3 bases that were read are TGCAGTGCTAGAGGGCTAGCGGAGCCATACGAG. Its protein is CSARGLAEPYE. The whole CDR3 region reads CSARGLAEPYEQYF.

This clone has a count of ten or more. The read ends 3 residues shy of where the CDR3 ends; the end is completed using the germline J gene. The rearrangement joins TRBV4-2 to TRBJ1-2, with 7 bases aligning to TRBD1. The CDR3 contains 12 residues. Germline assignment: CDR1 LGHNA and CDR2 YNFKEQ. CDR3 amino acids: CASSQWDSGYTF. Partial CDR3 DNA: TGTGCCAGCAGCCAATGGGACAGCGGC.

This clone was recorded at least ten times. The read gets to within 3 residues of the CDR3 end, and the germline J gene fills in the rest. The genes are TRBV7-6 and TRBJ2-2, with 7 bases aligning to TRBD2. The CDR3 totals 15 residues. Losses at the gene ends were 7 bases for V and 4 bases for J; bases not matched to a gene: 9. Germline V gives CDR1 SGHVS, CDR2 FNYEAQ. The CDR3 bases that were read are TGTGCCAGCATCTTGTCCATAGCGGGCACCGGGGAG. Amino acids: CASILSIAGTGE. The whole CDR3 protein reads CASILSIAGTGELFF.

At least ten counts were recorded for this clone. From the germline J gene comes the end of the CDR3, since the read stops 3 residues before it. This rearrangement joins TRBV19 to TRBJ2-5; 13 positions match TRBD2. With V trimmed by 5 bases and J by 5 bases, 5 bases remained unmatched. The germline gives CDR1 LNHDA, CDR2 SQIVND (reference sequence). CDR3 length: 15 amino acids. CDR3 residues: CASSGGLAGWETQYF. Incomplete CDR3 DNA: TGTGCCAGTAGTGGGGGACTAGCGGGGTGGGAGACC.

This clone was seen many times. The read finishes 3 residues shy of the CDR3 end, and the germline J gene is used to complete it. This chain connects TRBV10-1 to TRBJ2-7; 11 nucleotides agree with TRBD1. This CDR3 spans 16 amino acids. Germline V gene data show CDR1 as WNHNN and CDR2 as SYGVQD (reference sequence). V trimming: 3 bases; J trimming: 1 base; junction bases outside the gene matches: 5. CDR3 DNA (partial): TGCGCCAGCAGTGATTGGGGACAGGGGGGATCCTACGAG. As protein: CASSDWGQGGSYE. The CDR3 as a whole reads CASSDWGQGGSYEQYF.

In its sample, this clone was seen many times. The read terminates 3 residues before the CDR3 end, so the remaining end is supplied by the germline J gene. V usage is TRBV28 and J usage is TRBJ2-3; 8 bases line up with TRBD1. The V segment lost 8 bases and the J segment 2 bases; nucleotides outside the gene matches: 15. CDR1 and CDR2 (germline): MDHEN, SYDVKM. The CDR3 extends over 17 amino acids. The CDR3 loop reads CASPGDRIHSPTDTQYF. The CDR3 bases that were read are TGTGCCAGCCCCGGGGACAGGATCCATTCCCCCACAGATACG.

This clone has a count of ten or more. The read is 3 residues too short to cover the CDR3 end, so that end is filled in from the germline J gene. This chain joins TRBV10-2 and TRBJ1-2; possibly TRBD1 for D (5 bases). V was cut by 3 bases and J by 4 bases, with 9 bases left in between. CDR3 length: 13 amino acids. The V gene's germline CDR1 is WSHSY and CDR2 SAAADI. The CDR3 here is CASSDPGIYGYTF. The sequenced CDR3 bases are TGCGCCAGCAGTGACCCAGGGATCTATGGC.

This clone was observed at least ten times. The sequence runs out 3 residues before the end of the CDR3; the remainder is reconstructed from the germline J gene. V is TRBV2 and J is TRBJ1-1; D might be TRBD1 (6 bases). CDR1 SNHLY and CDR2 FYNNEI come from the germline V gene. Trimming removed 9 bases at V and 4 bases at J, with 12 bases between. The CDR3 totals 12 residues. The DNA read from the CDR3 is TGTGCCAGTTTCAGGGGCTCCACTGAA. Translated, it gives CASFRGSTE. In full, the CDR3 reads CASFRGSTEAFF.

This clone was seen ten or more times. Coverage ceases 3 residues before the CDR3 finishes, and the germline J gene fills in the end. This chain connects TRBV14 to TRBJ2-1; 16 nucleotides agree with TRBD2. Germline V gene data show CDR1 as SGHDN and CDR2 as FVKESK. With V trimmed by 4 bases and J by 2 bases, 11 bases remained unmatched. CDR3 length: 20 residues. The CDR3 reads CASSLFTLGLAGGPYNEQFF. The sequenced part of the CDR3 DNA is TGTGCCAGCAGCCTTTTTACCCTGGGACTAGCGGGAGGGCCCTACAATGAG.

This clone appeared many times. The CDR3 end is not reached by the read, which stops 3 residues before it; the germline J gene fills it in. The chain recombines TRBV4-1 with TRBJ2-1, with 7 bases that match TRBD2. From germline, CDR1 is MGHRA and CDR2 YSYEKL. The J segment lost 7 bases and the V segment lost 0 bases, leaving 6 bases of the junction unmatched. This CDR3 contains 15 residues. The CDR3 DNA, read in part, is TGCGCCAGCAGCCAAGAAGGGAGGGGTGGAAATGAG. This codes for CASSQEGRGGNE. The whole CDR3 reads CASSQEGRGGNEQFF.

This clone appeared many times. Read coverage stops 3 residues before the CDR3 terminus; the germline J gene supplies the remainder. The V gene is TRBV20-1, the J gene TRBJ2-1; 10 nucleotides match TRBD2. Trimming at V came to 8 bases and at J to 2 bases, leaving 6 bases not matched to a gene. There are 14 residues in the CDR3. Germline values: CDR1 DFQATT, CDR2 SNEGSKA (reference sequence). The covered CDR3 bases are TGCAGTTGTTCAGCGGGAGGGCCCTACAATGAG. It yields the protein CSCSAGGPYNE. The complete CDR3 sequence is CSCSAGGPYNEQFF.

This clone was counted many times. The CDR3 extends 3 residues past the end of the read, so its final part is completed from the germline J gene. The rearrangement uses TRBV9 and TRBJ2-7; 11 bases line up with TRBD2. The CDR3 is made up of 14 amino acids. Germline assignment: CDR1 SGDLS and CDR2 YYNGEE. Unmatched junction bases numbered 6, after V lost 5 bases and J lost 5 bases. The CDR3 bases that were read are TGTGCCAGCAGTCCTAGCGGGGGGTTCAACGAG. Translation: CASSPSGGFNE. The full CDR3 protein reads CASSPSGGFNEQYF.

This clone was recorded at least ten times. The read halts 3 residues ahead of the CDR3 end, with the missing end drawn from the germline J gene. The chain combines TRBV28 with TRBJ1-2, with TRBD1 matching over 7 bases. From germline, CDR1 is MDHEN and CDR2 SYDVKM. The J segment lost 4 bases and the V segment lost 4 bases, leaving 6 bases of the junction unmatched. This CDR3 contains 14 residues. The sequenced CDR3 bases are TGTGCCAGCAGTTCCGTACAGGGGAGCTATGGC. Encoded protein: CASSSVQGSYG. In full, the CDR3 reads CASSSVQGSYGYTF.

This clone was picked up many times. The sequence runs out 3 residues before the end of the CDR3; the remainder is reconstructed from the germline J gene. J is TRBJ2-7 and V is TRBV5-4; perhaps TRBD2 as D (5 bases). The CDR3 is 15 amino acids. Deletions cut 2 bases from V and 3 bases from J, with 15 bases between. Per germline, CDR1 SGHNT and CDR2 YYREEE (reference sequence). The sequenced part of the CDR3 DNA is TGTGCCAGCAGCTTCTTTGGTAGCGCAAGCTACGAG. Translating it yields CASSFFGSASYE. The CDR3 in full is CASSFFGSASYEQYF.

This clone has at least ten counts. From the germline J gene comes the end of the CDR3, since the read stops 3 residues before it. V usage is TRBV28 and J usage is TRBJ2-1; 9 nucleotides align to TRBD2. CDR3 size: 17 residues. Trimming cost V 5 bases and J 5 bases; bases outside gene matches: 13. Germline V gene sequence: CDR1 MDHEN, CDR2 SYDVKM. Here the CDR3 reads CASSPIPRGRANNEQFF. CDR3 bases read: TGTGCCAGCAGTCCCATACCCCGCGGGAGGGCCAACAATGAG.

This clone was recorded many times. One junction end does not reproduce the germline sequence, and a read error may be involved. The CDR3 extends 3 residues past the end of the read, so its final part is completed from the germline J gene. The same CDR3 arises from other DNA sequences in this sample as well. The chain links TRBV11-3 to TRBJ2-3, with no clear D. The germline CDR1 and CDR2 sequences are SGHNT and YENEEA. The CDR3 runs 14 residues. CDR3 amino acids: CASSLDQGTDTQYF. The sequenced part of the CDR3 DNA is TGTGCCAGCAGCCTAGACCAGGGCACAGATACG.

This clone occurred many times. The read comes to an end 3 residues before the CDR3 does, leaving the germline J gene to fill in the end. This chain connects TRBV30 to TRBJ1-5; tentative D call: TRBD1 (5 bases). Germline V gene sequence: CDR1 GTSNPN, CDR2 SVGIG (reference sequence). V was clipped by 5 bases and J by 6 bases, with 17 bases between them. The CDR3 has 14 residues. The CDR3 protein is CAWDEDPGGQPQHF. The sequenced CDR3 bases are TGTGCCTGGGACGAGGACCCGGGGGGTCAGCCC.

This clone showed up many times. The read is 3 residues too short to cover the CDR3 end, so that end is filled in from the germline J gene. V usage is TRBV20-1 and J usage is TRBJ2-3; TRBD2 agrees at 10 bases. Unmatched junction bases numbered 14, after V lost 3 bases and J lost 5 bases. Germline V lookup: CDR1 DFQATT, CDR2 SNEGSKA (reference sequence). This CDR3 contains 17 residues. CDR3 DNA, as far as it was read: TGCAGTGCTAGTCCCACAAGTGGTCTAGCGGGAGAAGATACG. This gives the protein CSASPTSGLAGEDT. The whole CDR3 protein is CSASPTSGLAGEDTQYF.

This clone was counted ten times or more. Read data end 3 residues before the CDR3 end; the end is taken from the germline J gene. The chain couples TRBV7-2 to TRBJ1-2; possible D gene TRBD1, 5 bases. CDR1 and CDR2 from the germline V gene are SGHTA and FQGNSA. CDR3 size: 15 residues. V lost 2 bases and J 2 bases, leaving 12 bases between the germline ends. The CDR3: CASSLSRGGNYGYTF. The sequenced part of the CDR3 DNA is TGTGCCAGCAGCTTATCCCGGGGGGGAAACTATGGC. Full variable domain (outside the CDR3, taken from reference TRBV7-2 and TRBJ1-2): GAGVSQSPSNKVTEKGKDVELRCDPISGHTALYWYRQSLGQGLEFLIYFQGNSAPDKSGLPSDRFSAERTGGSVSTLTIQRTQQEDSAVYLCASSLSRGGNYGYTFGSGTRLTVV.

The sample holds many counts of this clone. The read ends 3 residues shy of where the CDR3 ends; the end is completed using the germline J gene. V gene TRBV28 combines with J gene TRBJ2-3; 12 nucleotides match TRBD2. Trimming removed 3 bases from V and 4 bases from J; junction bases left unmatched: 2. Germline assignment: CDR1 MDHEN and CDR2 SYDVKM. The CDR3 extends over 15 amino acids. Partial CDR3 DNA: TGTGCCAGCAGTTTCCGACTAGCGGGAGCAGATACG. Translation gives CASSFRLAGADT. The CDR3 in its entirety is CASSFRLAGADTQYF. The complete variable domain, with remaining parts taken from reference TRBV28 and TRBJ2-3, reads DVKVTQSSRYLVKRTGEKVFLECVQDMDHENMFWYRQDPGLGLRLIYFSYDVKMKEKGDIPEGYSVSREKKERFSLILESASTNQTSMYLCASSFRLAGADTQYFGPGTRLTVL.

This clone was recorded at least ten times. The read terminates 3 residues before the CDR3 end, so the remaining end is supplied by the germline J gene. V gene TRBV20-1 combines with J gene TRBJ1-5; D possibly corresponds to TRBD1 (5 bases). This CDR3 region has 13 residues. Per germline, CDR1 DFQATT and CDR2 SNEGSKA (reference sequence). V shed 3 bases and J shed 5 bases, with 11 bases lying between them. The CDR3 loop reads CSARGQADQPQHF. CDR3 DNA (partial): TGCAGTGCTAGGGGGCAGGCTGATCAGCCC.

This clone has ten or more counts. Coverage ceases 3 residues before the CDR3 finishes, and the germline J gene fills in the end. Other DNA sequences of this sample code for an identical CDR3. The chain is built from TRBV20-1 and TRBJ1-6; 8 nucleotides line up with TRBD1. Germline CDR1 DFQATT, CDR2 SNEGSKA (reference sequence). V was clipped by 0 bases and J by 8 bases; unmatched bases: 6. This CDR3 region has 15 residues. The part of the CDR3 DNA that was read is TGCAGTGCTAGAGATCTTGAGACAGGGGATTCACCC. Translation: CSARDLETGDSP. The whole CDR3 reads CSARDLETGDSPLHF.

This clone appeared many times. Read coverage stops 3 residues before the CDR3 terminus; the germline J gene supplies the remainder. Other DNA sequences within the sample encode an identical CDR3. This chain joins TRBV7-6 and TRBJ2-3, with a tentative D call TRBD2 (6 bases). Germline CDR1 reads SGHVS; CDR2 reads FNYEAQ. Trimming removed 1 base at V and 5 bases at J, with 13 bases between. CDR3 length: 15 amino acids. The CDR3 sequence: CASSLEAGWRDTQYF. The CDR3 DNA, read in part, is TGTGCCAGCAGCTTAGAGGCGGGGTGGAGAGATACG.

At least ten counts were recorded for this clone. The read is 3 residues too short to cover the CDR3 end, so that end is filled in from the germline J gene. The J gene is TRBJ2-7, the V gene TRBV24-1; D might be TRBD1 (6 bases). Trimming removed 5 bases at V and 2 bases at J, with 9 bases between. Germline loops: CDR1 KGHDR, CDR2 SFDVKD. The CDR3 contains 13 residues. CDR3 DNA, as far as it was read: TGTGCCACCAGTGGGACAGCTACCTACGAG. Protein: CATSGTATYE. The full CDR3 protein is CATSGTATYEQYF.